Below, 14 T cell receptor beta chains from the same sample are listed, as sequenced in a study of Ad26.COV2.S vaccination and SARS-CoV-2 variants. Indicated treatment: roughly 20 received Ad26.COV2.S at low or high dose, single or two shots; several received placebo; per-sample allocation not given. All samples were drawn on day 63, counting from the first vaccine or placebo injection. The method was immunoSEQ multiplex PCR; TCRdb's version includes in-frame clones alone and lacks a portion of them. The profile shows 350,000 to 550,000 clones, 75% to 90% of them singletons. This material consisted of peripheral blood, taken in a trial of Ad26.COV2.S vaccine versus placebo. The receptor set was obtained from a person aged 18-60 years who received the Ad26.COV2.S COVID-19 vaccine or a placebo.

CDR3 loop: CASELAGLSDTQYF. The CDR3 region has the DNA TGCGCCAGCGAGCTAGCGGGATTGTCAGATACGCAGTATTTT. The rearrangement links TRBV5-1 to TRBJ2-3, with TRBD2 matching 9 bases. CDR1 and CDR2 from the germline V gene are SGHRS and YFSETQ. V lost 7 bases to trimming and J lost 4 bases; unmatched junction nucleotides: 7. The CDR3 has 14 amino acids.

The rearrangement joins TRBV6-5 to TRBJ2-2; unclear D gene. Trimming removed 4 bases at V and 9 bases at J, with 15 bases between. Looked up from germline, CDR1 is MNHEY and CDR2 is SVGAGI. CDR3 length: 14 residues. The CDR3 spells CASSFSRPFRELFF. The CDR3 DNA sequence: TGTGCCAGCAGTTTCTCCCGTCCCTTCCGGGAGCTGTTTTTT.

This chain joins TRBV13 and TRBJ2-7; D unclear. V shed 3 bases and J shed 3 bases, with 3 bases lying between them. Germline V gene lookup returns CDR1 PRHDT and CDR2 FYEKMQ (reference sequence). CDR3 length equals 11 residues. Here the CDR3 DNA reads TGTGCCAGCAGCTTTCTCTACGAGCAGTACTTC. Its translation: CASSFLYEQYF.

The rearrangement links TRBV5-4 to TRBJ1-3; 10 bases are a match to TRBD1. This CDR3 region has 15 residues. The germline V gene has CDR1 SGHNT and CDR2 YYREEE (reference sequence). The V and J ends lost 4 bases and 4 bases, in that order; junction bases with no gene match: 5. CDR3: CASSRDRGGGNTIYF. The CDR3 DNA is TGTGCCAGCAGCCGGGACAGGGGAGGGGGAAACACCATATATTTT.

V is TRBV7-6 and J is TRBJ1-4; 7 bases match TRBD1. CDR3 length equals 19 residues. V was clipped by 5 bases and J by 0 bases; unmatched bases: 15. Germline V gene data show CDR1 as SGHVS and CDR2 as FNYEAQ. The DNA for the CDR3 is TGTGCCAGCAGCCCCCGGGACAGCAAAGGACTTGCAACTAATGAAAAACTGTTTTTT. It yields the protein CASSPRDSKGLATNEKLFF.

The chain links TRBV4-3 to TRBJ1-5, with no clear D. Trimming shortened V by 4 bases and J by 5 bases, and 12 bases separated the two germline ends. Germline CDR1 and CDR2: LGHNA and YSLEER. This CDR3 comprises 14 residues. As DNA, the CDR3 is TGCGCCAGCAGCCCATTTGCCGGTGATCAGCCCCAGCATTTT. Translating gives CASSPFAGDQPQHF.

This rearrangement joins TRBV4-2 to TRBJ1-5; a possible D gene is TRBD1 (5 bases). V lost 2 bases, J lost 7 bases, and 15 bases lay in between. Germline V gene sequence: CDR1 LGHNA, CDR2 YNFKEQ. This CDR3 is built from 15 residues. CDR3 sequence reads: CASSQLGEGKQPQHF. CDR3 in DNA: TGTGCCAGCAGCCAATTAGGGGAAGGGAAACAGCCCCAGCATTTT.

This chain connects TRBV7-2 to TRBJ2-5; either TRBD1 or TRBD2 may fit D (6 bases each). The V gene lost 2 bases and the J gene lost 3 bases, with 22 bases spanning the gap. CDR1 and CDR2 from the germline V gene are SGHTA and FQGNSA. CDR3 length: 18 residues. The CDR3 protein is CASSLPREGGEPKETQYF. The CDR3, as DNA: TGTGCCAGCAGCTTACCCCGAGAGGGGGGAGAACCGAAAGAGACCCAGTACTTC.

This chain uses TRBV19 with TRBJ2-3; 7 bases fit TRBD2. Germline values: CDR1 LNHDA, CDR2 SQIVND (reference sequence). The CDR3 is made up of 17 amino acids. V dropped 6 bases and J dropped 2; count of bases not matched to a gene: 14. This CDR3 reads CASSHYLRGGVTDTQYF. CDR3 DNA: TGTGCCAGTAGCCACTATCTTCGCGGGGGAGTCACAGATACGCAGTATTTT.

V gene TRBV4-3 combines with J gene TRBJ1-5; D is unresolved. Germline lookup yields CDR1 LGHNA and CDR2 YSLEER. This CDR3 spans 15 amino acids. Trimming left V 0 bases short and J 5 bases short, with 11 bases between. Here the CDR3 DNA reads TGCGCCAGCAGCCAAGACTTTAATGCCGATCAGCCCCAGCATTTT. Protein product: CASSQDFNADQPQHF.

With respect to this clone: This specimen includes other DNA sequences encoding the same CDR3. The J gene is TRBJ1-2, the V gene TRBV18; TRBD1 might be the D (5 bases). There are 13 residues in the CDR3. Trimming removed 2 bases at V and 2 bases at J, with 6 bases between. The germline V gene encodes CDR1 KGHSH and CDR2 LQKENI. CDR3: CASSPGANYGYTF. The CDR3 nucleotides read TGTGCCAGCTCACCAGGGGCAAACTATGGCTACACCTTC.

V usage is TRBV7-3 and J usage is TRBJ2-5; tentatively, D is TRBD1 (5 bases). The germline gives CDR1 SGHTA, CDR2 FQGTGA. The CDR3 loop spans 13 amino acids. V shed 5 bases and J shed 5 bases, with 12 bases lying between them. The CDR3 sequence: CASSQGSHETQYF. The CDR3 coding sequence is TGTGCCAGCAGCCAGGGTTCCCATGAGACCCAGTACTTC. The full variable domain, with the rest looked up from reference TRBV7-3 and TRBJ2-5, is GAGVSQTPSNKVTEKGKYVELRCDPISGHTALYWYRQSLGQGPEFLIYFQGTGAADDSGLPNDRFFAVRPEGSVSTLKIQRTERGDSAVYLCASSQGSHETQYFGPGTRLLVL.

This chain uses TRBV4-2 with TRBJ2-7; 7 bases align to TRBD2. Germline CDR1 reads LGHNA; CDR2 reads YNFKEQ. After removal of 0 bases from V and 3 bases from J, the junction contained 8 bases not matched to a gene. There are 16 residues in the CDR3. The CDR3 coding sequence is TGTGCCAGCAGCCAAGAGCGAACGGGACTATACTACGAGCAGTACTTC. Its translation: CASSQERTGLYYEQYF.

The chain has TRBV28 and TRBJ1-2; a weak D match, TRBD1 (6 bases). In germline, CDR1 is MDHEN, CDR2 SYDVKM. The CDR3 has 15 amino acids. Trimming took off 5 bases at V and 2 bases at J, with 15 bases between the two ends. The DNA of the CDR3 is TGTGCCAGCAGTCCTGCCGGGACAAGCAACTATGGCTACACCTTC. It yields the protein CASSPAGTSNYGYTF.